The rows below give T cell receptor beta chains drawn from one sample of a study of T cell responses to AZD1222 COVID-19 vaccine. TCRdb's copy holds only in-frame clones and misses some; the assay was immunoSEQ multiplex PCR. This table holds about 190,000 clones, roughly nine tenths found once. The sample consisted of peripheral blood, taken on day 0 of AZD1222 vaccination. All receptors derive from an adult in good health. CDR3s include the opening cysteine and the closing phenylalanine or tryptophan. The D gene is left open where the match is weak. The size of a clone is reported for some rows only, either as once, few or many, or as a class for expanded clones.

J: TRBJ1-5
V: TRBV2
D: -
length: 15
size: -
DNA: TGTGCCAGCAGCCTTCAGAGTCTTAGCAATCAGCCCCAGCATTTT
CDR3: CASSLQSLSNQPQHF

J: TRBJ2-2
V: TRBV5-1
D: -
length: 15
size: -
DNA: TGCGCCAGCAGCTTTCGGGACACTGGTATCGGGGAGCTGTTTTTT
CDR3: CASSFRDTGIGELFF

J: TRBJ2-2
V: TRBV30
D: -
length: 14
size: -
DNA: TGTGCCTGGGCGGGACGGACGAACACCGGGGAGCTGTTTTTT
CDR3: CAWAGRTNTGELFF

J: TRBJ1-2
V: TRBV6-5
D: -
length: 14
size: -
DNA: TGTGCCAGCAGTTATGCCGCCAGCAACTATGGCTACACCTTC
CDR3: CASSYAASNYGYTF

J: TRBJ1-6
V: TRBV15
D: -
length: 16
size: few
DNA: TGTGCCACCAGCAGAGGGGTTCAGGGGATGAATTCACCCCTCCACTTT
CDR3: CATSRGVQGMNSPLHF

J: TRBJ1-3
V: TRBV28
D: -
length: 16
size: -
DNA: TGTGCCAGCAGTCCAGGGGACGCTGGCGGTGGAAACACCATATATTTT
CDR3: CASSPGDAGGGNTIYF

J: TRBJ1-2
V: TRBV6-1
D: TRBD1
length: 15
size: -
DNA: TGTGCCAGCAGTGAAACGACAGGGGGCTCGGGAGGCTACACCTTC
CDR3: CASSETTGGSGGYTF

J: TRBJ2-6
V: TRBV28
D: -
length: 15
size: -
DNA: TGTGCCAGCAGTTTACCTCCCCCTGGGGCCAACGTCCTGACTTTC
CDR3: CASSLPPPGANVLTF

J: TRBJ2-3
V: TRBV3-1/TRBV3-2
D: -
length: 13
size: once
DNA: TGTGCCAGCAGCCATCCTAGTTTGTATACGCAGTATTTT
CDR3: CASSHPSLYTQYF

J: TRBJ1-1
V: TRBV7-9
D: -
length: 16
size: few
DNA: TGTGCCAGCAGATACTATTCCGGGACGGCAAACACTGAAGCTTTCTTT
CDR3: CASRYYSGTANTEAFF

J: TRBJ2-7
V: TRBV12-3/TRBV12-4
D: TRBD1
length: 13
size: -
DNA: TGTGCCAGCAGTGCCGACAGGGTGGGCGAGCAGTACTTC
CDR3: CASSADRVGEQYF

J: TRBJ1-1
V: TRBV2
D: -
length: 13
size: -
DNA: TGTGCCAGCAGAATCGGGACGAACACTGAAGCTTTCTTT
CDR3: CASRIGTNTEAFF

J: TRBJ2-6
V: TRBV7-8
D: -
length: 14
size: -
DNA: TGTGCCAGCAGCTCTGTGGCGAGAGCCAACGTCCTGACTTTC
CDR3: CASSSVARANVLTF

J: TRBJ1-5
V: TRBV5-8
D: TRBD1
length: 14
size: once
DNA: TGTGCCAGCAGCCAGCACAGGGGGCATCAGCCCCAGCATTTT
CDR3: CASSQHRGHQPQHF

J: TRBJ1-6
V: TRBV4-1
D: TRBD1
length: 16
size: -
DNA: TGCGCCAGCAGCCAACCTAACAGGGGAGAGAATTCACCCCTCCACTTT
CDR3: CASSQPNRGENSPLHF

J: TRBJ2-1
V: TRBV24-1
D: TRBD2
length: 18
size: -
DNA: TGTGCCACCAGTGATCCCCACCGGACTAGCGGGGGCTACAATGAGCAGTTCTTC
CDR3: CATSDPHRTSGGYNEQFF

J: TRBJ1-5
V: TRBV25-1
D: -
length: 15
size: -
DNA: TGTGCCAGCAGTGAGACAAGGCACAGCAATCAGCCCCAGCATTTT
CDR3: CASSETRHSNQPQHF

J: TRBJ2-3
V: TRBV7-8
D: TRBD2
length: 16
size: -
DNA: TGTGCCAGCAGCTTAGCGGGCGGGGGGTACACAGATACGCAGTATTTT
CDR3: CASSLAGGGYTDTQYF

J: TRBJ1-1
V: TRBV5-1
D: -
length: 15
size: -
DNA: TGCGCCAGCAGCTTGTTGAGAAATTCTAGGACTGAAGCTTTCTTT
CDR3: CASSLLRNSRTEAFF

J: TRBJ2-3
V: TRBV9
D: -
length: 14
size: -
DNA: TGTGCCAGCAGCGTTAGTGCTAGCACAGATACGCAGTATTTT
CDR3: CASSVSASTDTQYF

J: TRBJ2-7
V: TRBV5-6
D: -
length: 13
size: -
DNA: TGTGCCAGCAGCCCCGGTGGGAGCTACGAGCAGTACTTC
CDR3: CASSPGGSYEQYF

J: TRBJ1-2
V: TRBV29-1
D: -
length: 13
size: -
DNA: TGCAGCGCCGACCCAGGGGCGAACTATGGCTACACCTTC
CDR3: CSADPGANYGYTF

J: TRBJ2-7
V: TRBV21-1
D: -
length: 24
size: -
DNA: TGTGCCAGCAGCAAAGGGTTTCGGGGCGATCTCTGCATTTTCCGGGACAGGGGTACGTACGAGCAGTACTTC
CDR3: CASSKGFRGDLCIFRDRGTYEQYF

J: TRBJ2-1
V: TRBV6-5
D: -
length: 12
size: -
DNA: TGTGCCAGCAGTTCGGGGAACAATGAGCAGTTCTTC
CDR3: CASSSGNNEQFF

J: TRBJ2-3
V: TRBV27
D: -
length: 14
size: once
DNA: TGTGCCAGCAGCTACACCGAAGGCACAGATACGCAGTATTTT
CDR3: CASSYTEGTDTQYF

J: TRBJ1-1
V: TRBV3-1/TRBV3-2
D: -
length: 13
size: -
DNA: TGTGCCAGCAGCCAAGTACTGAACACTGAAGCTTTCTTT
CDR3: CASSQVLNTEAFF

J: TRBJ1-3
V: TRBV18
D: -
length: 15
size: -
DNA: TGTGCCAGCTCACCAAGTTCTGTTAATGGAAACACCATATATTTT
CDR3: CASSPSSVNGNTIYF

J: TRBJ2-7
V: TRBV10-3
D: -
length: 14
size: -
DNA: TGTGCCATCAGTGAGCCCGACAAATCCTACGAGCAGTACTTC
CDR3: CAISEPDKSYEQYF

J: TRBJ1-5
V: TRBV18
D: -
length: 14
size: -
DNA: TGTGCCAGCTCACCAAATCAAAGCAATCAGCCCCAGCATTTT
CDR3: CASSPNQSNQPQHF

J: TRBJ1-2
V: TRBV6-2/TRBV6-3
D: TRBD1
length: 15
size: -
DNA: TGTGCCAGCAGTTACCCCCCCGGGACAGGGGGTGGCTACACCTTC
CDR3: CASSYPPGTGGGYTF

J: TRBJ2-1
V: TRBV19
D: -
length: 16
size: -
DNA: TGTGCCAGTAGTCCCCGATTAGGGGGGTCCTACAATGAGCAGTTCTTC
CDR3: CASSPRLGGSYNEQFF

J: TRBJ1-5
V: TRBV20-1
D: -
length: 15
size: -
DNA: TGCAGTGCTAGTCGACGGGGCGATGGTTATCAGCCCCAGCATTTT
CDR3: CSASRRGDGYQPQHF

J: TRBJ2-2
V: TRBV5-1
D: -
length: 15
size: -
DNA: TGCGCCAGCAGCTTGGAGGGACAGAACACCGGGGAGCTGTTTTTT
CDR3: CASSLEGQNTGELFF

J: TRBJ2-3
V: TRBV5-1
D: -
length: 13
size: -
DNA: TGCGCCAGCAGCTTGGAGGGAAGTGATACGCAGTATTTT
CDR3: CASSLEGSDTQYF

J: TRBJ2-7
V: TRBV4-1
D: -
length: 14
size: -
DNA: TGCGCCAGCAGCCAAGTTCCAGCTACCTACGAGCAGTACTTC
CDR3: CASSQVPATYEQYF

J: TRBJ1-5
V: TRBV4-3
D: -
length: 16
size: once
DNA: TGCGCCAGCAGCCAAGATTCGGGGCTGAGCAATCAGCCCCAGCATTTT
CDR3: CASSQDSGLSNQPQHF

J: TRBJ2-1
V: TRBV5-4
D: TRBD2
length: 15
size: -
DNA: TGTGCCAGCAGCAAGACTAGCACGTCCTACAATGAGCAGTTCTTC
CDR3: CASSKTSTSYNEQFF

J: TRBJ1-2
V: TRBV2
D: TRBD1
length: 14
size: -
DNA: TGTGCCAGCACTGCGACAGGGGGAGTTTATGGCTACACCTTC
CDR3: CASTATGGVYGYTF

J: TRBJ1-2
V: TRBV6-5
D: -
length: 14
size: -
DNA: TGTGCCAGCAGTTACGGCGGACAGCCCTATGGCTACACCTTC
CDR3: CASSYGGQPYGYTF

J: TRBJ2-7
V: TRBV7-6
D: -
length: 13
size: once
DNA: TGTGCCAGCAGCCCGGACTTAACCTACGAGCAGTACTTC
CDR3: CASSPDLTYEQYF

J: TRBJ2-5
V: TRBV13
D: -
length: 13
size: -
DNA: TGTGCCAGCAGCCAAAGGGCCCGGGAGACCCAGTACTTC
CDR3: CASSQRARETQYF

J: TRBJ2-5
V: TRBV6-2/TRBV6-3
D: -
length: 12
size: few
DNA: TGTGCCAGCAGTCAGGTTGGGGAGACCCAGTACTTC
CDR3: CASSQVGETQYF

J: TRBJ1-4
V: TRBV5-1
D: -
length: 16
size: -
DNA: TGCGCCAGCAGCTGGGGGGGAGGTGAAGGTAATGAAAAACTGTTTTTT
CDR3: CASSWGGGEGNEKLFF

J: TRBJ1-2
V: TRBV12-3/TRBV12-4
D: -
length: 13
size: -
DNA: TGTGCCAGCAGTTTAATCAGGGAATATGGCTACACCTTC
CDR3: CASSLIREYGYTF

J: TRBJ2-1
V: TRBV27
D: TRBD1
length: 13
size: -
DNA: TGTGCCAGCAGTTTACTCGGACAGGCTGAGCAGTTCTTC
CDR3: CASSLLGQAEQFF